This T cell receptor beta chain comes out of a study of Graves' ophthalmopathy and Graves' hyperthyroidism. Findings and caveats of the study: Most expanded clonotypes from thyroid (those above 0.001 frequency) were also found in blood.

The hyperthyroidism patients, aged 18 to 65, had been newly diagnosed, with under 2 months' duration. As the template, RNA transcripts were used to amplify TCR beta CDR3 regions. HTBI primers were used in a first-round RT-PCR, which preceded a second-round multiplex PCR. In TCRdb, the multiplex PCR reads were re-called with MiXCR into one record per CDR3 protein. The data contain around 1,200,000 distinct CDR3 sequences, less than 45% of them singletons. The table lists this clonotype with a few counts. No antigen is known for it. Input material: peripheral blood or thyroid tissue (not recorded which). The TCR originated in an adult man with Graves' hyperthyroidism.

The CDR3 spells CASYNPAYEQYF. The CDR3 region has the DNA TGTGCCAGTTATAATCCAGCTTACGAGCAGTACTTC. The chain links TRBV19 to TRBJ2-7; no clear D gene. The V end lost 8 bases, the J end lost 4 bases, and 12 bases lay between the germline ends. CDR1 LNHDA and CDR2 SQIVND come from the germline V gene (reference sequence). This CDR3 contains 12 residues.